The rows below give T cell receptor beta chains drawn from one sample of a study of Ad26.COV2.S vaccination and SARS-CoV-2 variants. The repertoire was sequenced with immunoSEQ multiplex PCR; TCRdb's copy has only in-frame clones and lacks some. The sample shows roughly 450,000 clones, more than 80% of them seen only once. Sequenced here: peripheral blood, sampled in a trial of Ad26.COV2.S vaccine versus placebo. The origin of the receptors is a person aged 18 to 65 who received the Ad26.COV2.S COVID-19 vaccine or a placebo. Each CDR3 is given with its conserved first and last residue. Fields, in order: clone size, J gene, V gene, D gene, CDR3 protein, CDR3 DNA. A D gene is named only where the DNA matches it firmly. A row's size may be missing; if present it is once, few, many or a size class.

size: NA
J: TRBJ1-1
V: TRBV30
D: NA
CDR3: CAWSVQVNTEAFF
DNA: TGTGCCTGGAGTGTACAGGTGAACACTGAAGCTTTCTTT

size: NA
J: TRBJ2-1
V: TRBV11-2
D: TRBD2
CDR3: CASSPRLAGSYNEQFF
DNA: TGTGCCAGCAGCCCACGACTAGCGGGCTCCTACAATGAGCAGTTCTTC

size: NA
J: TRBJ1-4
V: TRBV25-1
D: NA
CDR3: CASSASPIGTLGEKLFF
DNA: TGTGCCAGCAGTGCCTCCCCCATAGGGACCCTGGGTGAAAAACTGTTTTTT

size: NA
J: TRBJ2-5
V: TRBV3-1/TRBV3-2
D: NA
CDR3: CASSPSDFLETQYF
DNA: TGTGCCAGCAGCCCCTCGGATTTCCTAGAGACCCAGTACTTC

size: NA
J: TRBJ2-3
V: TRBV28
D: TRBD2
CDR3: CASRNTPGTSGSVDTQYF
DNA: TGTGCCAGCAGAAATACACCCGGGACTAGCGGGAGTGTCGATACGCAGTATTTT

size: NA
J: TRBJ2-2
V: TRBV5-1
D: TRBD2
CDR3: CASSSVAGGNTGELFF
DNA: TGCGCCAGCAGCTCAGTAGCGGGGGGGAACACCGGGGAGCTGTTTTTT

size: NA
J: TRBJ2-7
V: TRBV5-1
D: TRBD2
CDR3: CASSPLAGGFHEQYF
DNA: TGCGCCAGCAGCCCGCTAGCGGGAGGTTTTCACGAGCAGTACTTC

size: NA
J: TRBJ1-2
V: TRBV29-1
D: TRBD1
CDR3: CSVEGGTGYGYTF
DNA: TGCAGCGTTGAAGGAGGGACAGGCTATGGCTACACCTTC

size: NA
J: TRBJ1-1
V: TRBV2
D: NA
CDR3: CASSGGNTEAFF
DNA: TGTGCCAGCAGTGGGGGGAACACTGAAGCTTTCTTT

size: few
J: TRBJ1-6
V: TRBV30
D: TRBD1
CDR3: CAWSTGQGNNSPLHF
DNA: TGTGCCTGGAGTACTGGACAGGGGAATAATTCACCCCTCCACTTT

size: NA
J: TRBJ2-6
V: TRBV9
D: TRBD2
CDR3: CASSVSGGLGSGANVLTF
DNA: TGTGCCAGCAGCGTATCGGGGGGGCTTGGCTCTGGGGCCAACGTCCTGACTTTC

size: NA
J: TRBJ1-2
V: TRBV5-1
D: NA
CDR3: CASSVTVNYGYTF
DNA: TGCGCCAGCAGCGTGACAGTTAACTATGGCTACACCTTC

size: NA
J: TRBJ2-7
V: TRBV6-2/TRBV6-3
D: TRBD2
CDR3: CASSYRAGEEQYF
DNA: TGTGCCAGCAGTTACAGAGCGGGAGAAGAGCAGTACTTC

size: NA
J: TRBJ2-3
V: TRBV25-1
D: NA
CDR3: CASSQGSTDTQYF
DNA: TGTGCCAGCAGCCAAGGAAGCACAGATACGCAGTATTTT

size: NA
J: TRBJ1-5
V: TRBV3-1/TRBV3-2
D: NA
CDR3: CASSQDHQGQPQHF
DNA: TGTGCCAGCAGCCAAGATCACCAAGGGCAGCCCCAGCATTTT

size: NA
J: TRBJ1-3
V: TRBV6-5
D: NA
CDR3: CASSTGGVSGNTIYF
DNA: TGTGCCAGCAGTACGGGAGGGGTCTCTGGAAACACCATATATTTT

size: NA
J: TRBJ2-1
V: TRBV13
D: NA
CDR3: CASSLGLYEQFF
DNA: TGTGCCAGCAGCTTGGGACTTTATGAGCAGTTCTTC

size: NA
J: TRBJ2-1
V: TRBV3-1/TRBV3-2
D: NA
CDR3: CASSPRDAISHEQFF
DNA: TGTGCCAGCAGCCCCCGGGACGCGATTTCCCATGAGCAGTTCTTC

size: NA
J: TRBJ1-5
V: TRBV28
D: NA
CDR3: CASSPVTGFNQPQHF
DNA: TGTGCCAGCAGCCCAGTGACGGGCTTCAATCAGCCCCAGCATTTT

size: NA
J: TRBJ2-1
V: TRBV11-3
D: NA
CDR3: CASSLDPGGEQFF
DNA: TGTGCCAGCAGCTTAGATCCCGGTGGTGAGCAGTTCTTC

size: NA
J: TRBJ2-5
V: TRBV5-4
D: NA
CDR3: CASSLRGGGQETQYF
DNA: TGTGCCAGCAGCTTAAGGGGAGGGGGACAAGAGACCCAGTACTTC

size: NA
J: TRBJ2-1
V: TRBV24-1
D: NA
CDR3: CATSDPNGGSYNEQFF
DNA: TGTGCCACCAGTGACCCGAACGGGGGCAGTTACAATGAGCAGTTCTTC

size: NA
J: TRBJ2-1
V: TRBV3-1/TRBV3-2
D: NA
CDR3: CASSQDHEPWDEQFF
DNA: TGTGCCAGCAGCCAAGATCACGAGCCCTGGGATGAGCAGTTCTTC

size: NA
J: TRBJ2-4
V: TRBV19
D: NA
CDR3: CASSRQGNIQYF
DNA: TGTGCCAGTAGTCGGCAGGGAAACATTCAGTACTTC

size: NA
J: TRBJ2-7
V: TRBV18
D: NA
CDR3: CASSQGTGSEEQYF
DNA: TGTGCCAGCTCACAGGGGACGGGAAGCGAAGAGCAGTACTTC

size: NA
J: TRBJ1-6
V: TRBV5-5
D: TRBD1
CDR3: CASTEPGGYSPLHF
DNA: TGTGCCAGCACCGAACCAGGGGGGTATTCACCCCTCCACTTT

size: NA
J: TRBJ2-4
V: TRBV6-5
D: NA
CDR3: CASGRSGPENIQYF
DNA: TGTGCCAGCGGTAGATCCGGTCCTGAAAACATTCAGTACTTC

size: NA
J: TRBJ2-3
V: TRBV7-7
D: TRBD2
CDR3: CASSLLAGNTQYF
DNA: TGTGCCAGCAGCTTACTAGCGGGAAATACGCAGTATTTT

size: NA
J: TRBJ1-1
V: TRBV6-5
D: NA
CDR3: CASSPGQAYTEAFF
DNA: TGTGCCAGCAGCCCGGGGCAGGCTTACACTGAAGCTTTCTTT